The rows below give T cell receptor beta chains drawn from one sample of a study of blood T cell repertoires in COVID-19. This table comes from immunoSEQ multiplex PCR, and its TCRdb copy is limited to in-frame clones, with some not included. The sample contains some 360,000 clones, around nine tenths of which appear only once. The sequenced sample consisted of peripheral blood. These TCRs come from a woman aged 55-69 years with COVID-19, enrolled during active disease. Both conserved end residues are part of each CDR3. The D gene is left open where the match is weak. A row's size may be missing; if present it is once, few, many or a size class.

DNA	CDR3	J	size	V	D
TGTGCCAGCAGCCAACGCAGGGCTAATGAAAAACTGTTTTTT	CASSQRRANEKLFF	TRBJ1-4	.	TRBV3-1/TRBV3-2	.
TGTGCCAGCTCACCGGCCATGGGGGGTGAAGCTTTCTTT	CASSPAMGGEAFF	TRBJ1-1	once	TRBV18	.
TGTGCCAGCAGCTTGGGACATATCTCTGGAAACACCATATATTTT	CASSLGHISGNTIYF	TRBJ1-3	.	TRBV5-4	.
TGTGCCAGCATCATGGACAGGGTGGGTTCAGATACGCAGTATTTT	CASIMDRVGSDTQYF	TRBJ2-3	.	TRBV5-6	TRBD1
TGTGCCAGCAGCCCCACAGGCCTCAGGCAGCCCCAGCATTTT	CASSPTGLRQPQHF	TRBJ1-5	.	TRBV6-6	.
TGCGCCAGCAGCTCGGACAGGGCTCTGAGCAATGAGCAGTTCTTC	CASSSDRALSNEQFF	TRBJ2-1	.	TRBV5-1	TRBD1
TGCGCCAGCAGCTTGGAGGGACTAGCGGGGGGATTCTACGAGCAGTACTTC	CASSLEGLAGGFYEQYF	TRBJ2-7	.	TRBV5-1	TRBD2
TGTGCCAGCAGCTCTAGACCTACCGGAGGTCCCCTCCACTTT	CASSSRPTGGPLHF	TRBJ1-6	.	TRBV6-5	.
TGTGCCTGGAGTGTAGGGGGTCTAGATTCACCCCTCCACTTT	CAWSVGGLDSPLHF	TRBJ1-6	.	TRBV30	.
TGCGCCAGCAGCTCGGACAGGGGGGGTAATTCACCCCTCCACTTT	CASSSDRGGNSPLHF	TRBJ1-6	.	TRBV5-1	TRBD1
TGTGCCAGCAGCACTCAATTTGACACCAATGGCTACACCTTC	CASSTQFDTNGYTF	TRBJ1-2	once	TRBV11-2	.
TGCGCCAGCAGCCAGATCCTAGCGGGGGGCGGCAATGAGCAGTTCTTC	CASSQILAGGGNEQFF	TRBJ2-1	.	TRBV5-1	TRBD2
TGTGCCAGCAGCCGCCTAATGGTCGGGAGAACTAATGAAAAACTGTTTTTT	CASSRLMVGRTNEKLFF	TRBJ1-4	.	TRBV3-1/TRBV3-2	.
TGTGCCACCAGCAGAGATGGGCAGGGGCAAGAGACCCAGTACTTC	CATSRDGQGQETQYF	TRBJ2-5	few	TRBV15	.
TGCAGTGCTAGTCCCCTAAACACCGGGGAGCTGTTTTTT	CSASPLNTGELFF	TRBJ2-2	.	TRBV20-1	.
TGCGCCAGCAGCTCCTGGCCAGATACGCAGTATTTT	CASSSWPDTQYF	TRBJ2-3	.	TRBV5-1	.
TGTGCCAGCAGTTACTCAGGGGGCATTTGGAAGCTGTTTTTT	CASSYSGGIWKLFF	TRBJ2-2	.	TRBV6-5	TRBD1
TGTGCCAGTAGTTACAGGGGACTAGGGGAGACCCAGTACTTC	CASSYRGLGETQYF	TRBJ2-5	.	TRBV19	.
TGTGCCAGCAGTTTTGCCTCAGGGGTTCCCCAGTACTTC	CASSFASGVPQYF	TRBJ2-5	.	TRBV6-2/TRBV6-3	.
TGTGCCAGCAAAGAATCAGGGAAGCCCTATCAGCCCCAGCATTTT	CASKESGKPYQPQHF	TRBJ1-5	once	TRBV28	.
TGTGCCAGCAGCCAAGCTTCCGGACAGTCCTACGAGCAGTACTTC	CASSQASGQSYEQYF	TRBJ2-7	.	TRBV4-2	.
TGTGCCACCAGTGATAGGGGGAGTTCCTATGGCTACACCTTC	CATSDRGSSYGYTF	TRBJ1-2	.	TRBV24-1	.
TGCGCCAGCAGCTTGGGACAGGATCTCGGAGGCTACACCTTC	CASSLGQDLGGYTF	TRBJ1-2	.	TRBV5-1	.